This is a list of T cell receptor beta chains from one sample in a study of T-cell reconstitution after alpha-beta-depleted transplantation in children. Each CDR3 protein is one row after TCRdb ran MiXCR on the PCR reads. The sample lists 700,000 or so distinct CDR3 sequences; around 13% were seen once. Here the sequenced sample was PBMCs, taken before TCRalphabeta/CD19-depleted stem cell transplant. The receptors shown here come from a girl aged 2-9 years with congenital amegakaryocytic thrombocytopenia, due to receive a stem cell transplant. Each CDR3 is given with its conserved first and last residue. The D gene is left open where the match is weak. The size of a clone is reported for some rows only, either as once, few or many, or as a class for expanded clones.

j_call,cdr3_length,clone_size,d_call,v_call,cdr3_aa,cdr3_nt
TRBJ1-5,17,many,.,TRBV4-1,CASSQESHRGGYQPQHF,TGCGCCAGCAGCCAAGAATCCCACAGAGGGGGGTATCAGCCCCAGCATTTT
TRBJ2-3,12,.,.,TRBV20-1,CSAAFWADTQYF,TGCAGTGCGGCGTTTTGGGCAGATACGCAGTATTTT
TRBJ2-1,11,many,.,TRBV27,CASRVWDEQFF,TGTGCCAGCAGGGTTTGGGATGAGCAGTTCTTC
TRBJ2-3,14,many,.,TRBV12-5,CASGPLSQVGTQYF,TGTGCTAGTGGTCCCCTAAGCCAGGTCGGTACGCAGTATTTT
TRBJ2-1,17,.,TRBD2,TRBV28,CASSLDGGRSSYNEQFF,TGTGCCAGCAGCCTGGATGGCGGGAGAAGTTCCTACAATGAGCAGTTCTTC
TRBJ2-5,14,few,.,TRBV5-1,CASSYTQSQETQYF,TGCGCCAGCAGCTATACGCAGAGCCAAGAGACCCAGTACTTC
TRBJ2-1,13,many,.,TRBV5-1,CASSFWAVDEQFF,TGCGCCAGCAGCTTTTGGGCGGTCGATGAGCAGTTCTTC
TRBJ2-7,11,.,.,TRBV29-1,CSVEGDSEQYF,TGCAGCGTTGAGGGCGACAGCGAGCAGTACTTC
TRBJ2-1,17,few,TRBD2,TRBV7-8,CASSLGQRDSSYNEQFF,TGTGCCAGCAGCTTAGGGCAGCGGGATAGCTCCTACAATGAGCAGTTCTTC
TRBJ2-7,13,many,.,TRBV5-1,CASSGGRAYEQYF,TGCGCCAGCAGCGGAGGACGGGCCTACGAGCAGTACTTC
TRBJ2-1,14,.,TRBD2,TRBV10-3,CAIRTSGTYNEQFF,TGTGCCATCAGGACTAGCGGGACCTACAATGAGCAGTTCTTC
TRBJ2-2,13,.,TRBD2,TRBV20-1,CSARRTSGPRLFF,TGCAGTGCTAGACGGACTAGCGGGCCCCGGCTGTTTTTT
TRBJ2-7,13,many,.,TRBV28,CASRSSGPYEQYF,TGTGCCAGCAGATCCTCAGGGCCCTACGAGCAGTACTTC
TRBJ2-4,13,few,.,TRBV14,CASSHKDSGIQYF,TGTGCCAGCAGCCACAAGGACAGTGGCATTCAGTACTTC
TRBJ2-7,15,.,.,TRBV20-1,CSATLPAGSSYEQYF,TGCAGTGCTACCCTCCCAGCGGGTAGCTCCTACGAGCAGTACTTC
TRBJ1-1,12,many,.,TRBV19,CASSAEGTEAFF,TGTGCCAGTTCAGCTGAGGGGACTGAAGCTTTCTTT
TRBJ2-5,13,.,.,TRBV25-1,CASGSGYQETQYF,TGTGCCAGCGGGAGCGGATACCAAGAGACCCAGTACTTC
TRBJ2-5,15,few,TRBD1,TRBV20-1,CSARDVWTGKETQYF,TGCAGTGCTAGAGACGTATGGACAGGGAAAGAGACCCAGTACTTC